This TCR beta chain was captured in a study of CD8+ T cells in alopecia areata (dated by TCRdb to the late 2010s). With regard to the full study: The treated patients, all with moderate-to-severe alopecia areata, were enrolled in an open-label pilot trial of oral tofacitinib given at 5 to 10 mg twice daily. Patients stayed on tofacitinib for 6 to 18 months and then had 6 months of follow-up off drug so that delayed response and recurrence could be assessed. The SALT score, which quantifies the percentage of affected scalp surface area, was used to measure disease severity in treated patients. To study T cell clonal expansion in alopecia areata, the researchers applied high-throughput TCRbeta sequencing to both the C3H/HeJ mouse model and human patients. Scalp tissue and sorted CD4+ and CD8+ peripheral blood T cells from patchy and totalis/universalis alopecia areata patients and from healthy controls were covered by human TCRbeta sequencing. Tofacitinib-treated patients had biopsies at baseline and at 4 and 24 weeks of treatment, with a later scalp biopsy in several patients. Scalp clonality was compared among normal scalp (n=4), patchy alopecia areata scalp (n=8), and alopecia totalis/universalis scalp (n=8). The RNA source kit depended on sample type: the PAXgene miRNA kit for fixed scalp, the miRNeasy kit for PBMCs, and the RNeasy kit for mouse skin. Amplification of TCRbeta CDR3 regions was done by immunoSEQ multiplex PCR using 35 Vbeta forward primers and 13 Jbeta reverse primers.

What the research found in general, with its limitations: Many expanded lesional clones were found to persist in scalp and blood during tofacitinib treatment, and relapse after treatment cessation may be partly explained by this persistence. TCR sequences shared between patients were less clear than in mice, possibly partly because of HLA diversity in the patient population. Higher clonality and more expanded CD8+ clones were observed in lesional scalp than in normal scalp, particularly in alopecia totalis/universalis, a finding suggestive of antigenic drive. With tofacitinib, both scalp clonality and the number of expanded CD8+ clones among the top 100 scalp clones went down significantly. Unlike mouse skin, which is dominated by gammadelta T cells, normal human skin has resident alphabeta T cells that are also sequenced, and this complicates analysis of the scalp TCR repertoire. Because the treated cohort was small and had only one nonresponder, larger studies are needed to examine links between baseline CD8+ expansion and response.

The germline V gene supplies CDR1 SQVTM and CDR2 ANQGSEA. The CDR3 runs 13 amino acids, cysteine and phenylalanine included. Only the CDR3 region is kept as DNA, spanning 39 bases read in frame from base 1. The treatment or condition label on this specimen signifies: oral pan-JAK inhibitor, 5-10 mg twice daily. From alopecia areata patients, peripheral blood was collected along with lesional scalp punch biopsies. PBMCs were isolated by density centrifugation and stained for CD3, CD4 and CD8, after which CD4+ and CD8+ T cells were sorted on a FACSAria. The protocol used for the library was the immunoSEQ multiplex PCR assay. To provide template for TCR sequencing, every sample had RNA extracted and reverse transcribed into cDNA. SuperScript III was used to make first-strand cDNA, primed with a 2:1 mix of oligo-dT and random hexamers. Amplification bias was assessed with a synthetic immune receptor repertoire, and residual bias was removed computationally. For the original study's pipeline: Raw reads were preprocessed to remove errors, and CDR3 was defined by IMGT conventions from the conserved cysteine to phenylalanine. Clonality was computed by normalizing Shannon entropy by log2 of the number of productive unique TCRs and subtracting the result from 1. CD4 or CD8 identity of scalp clones was inferred by cross-referencing scalp TCRbeta sequences with sorted blood CD4 and CD8 repertoires. TCRdb mirrors the immuneACCESS table, restricted to in-frame sequences. Some clones are absent from its copies; in checked studies, under half trace to an unresolved V gene, and the reason for the others is unknown. The DNA was the basis for D and trimming; V, J and clone size are from that table. Recorded for this sample are around 100,000 clones; just over 70% of them occurred a single time. Approximately 15% of the sample comes from the top ten.

This clone was counted a single time. This clone's antigen is unknown. Qualities for individual bases were not recorded, and no much larger clone is one base off. The sequence came from a human donor with alopecia areata. Sequenced material: CD8+ T cells sorted from blood, taken at approximately week 45, from a patient treated with tofacitinib. In this chain, TRBV29-1 is recombined with TRBJ2-5; too little of a D gene remains to name it. The DNA end is a closer match to TRBJ2-7, so the J assignment may be wrong. This receptor has the CDR3 CSVVPRWSYEQYF. The DNA reads TGCAGCGTTGTCCCGAGGTGGTCCTACGAGCAGTACTTC.